Below, 22 T cell receptor beta chains from the same sample are listed, as sequenced in a study of blood T cell repertoires in COVID-19. Clones were read by immunoSEQ multiplex PCR, and TCRdb kept only the in-frame ones, dropping some. The repertoire has roughly 250,000 clones, 85% to 90% of them found once; the top ten carry roughly 3.7%. Sequencing input: peripheral blood. These receptors all stem from a middle-aged woman with acute or convalescent COVID-19.

This chain links TRBV3-1 (or the pseudogene TRBV3-2) with TRBJ1-1; the D gene is possibly TRBD1 (5 bases). The CDR3 sequence is 12 residues long. CDR1 and CDR2 (germline): LGHDT, YNNKEL (reference sequence). Trimming pared 7 bases from V and 12 bases from J, leaving 18 bases between. CDR3 loop: CASTADSQKTFF. DNA of the CDR3: TGTGCCAGCACCGCCGACAGCCAGAAAACTTTCTTT.

J is TRBJ1-1 and V is TRBV27, with D unclear. V was trimmed by 6 bases and J by 5 bases, leaving 13 bases between them. Germline CDR1 is MNHEY and CDR2 is SMNVEV (reference sequence). This CDR3 comprises 13 residues. This CDR3 is CASSVAGFTEAFF. In nucleotides, the CDR3 is TGTGCCAGCAGCGTGGCCGGGTTTACTGAAGCTTTCTTT.

The CDR3 here is CASSQRRSPEAMLFF. The CDR3 DNA reads as TGTGCCAGCAGCCAACGTAGGTCCCCCGAGGCTATGCTGTTTTTT. This chain uses TRBV4-2 with TRBJ1-4; no reliable D call. Germline CDR1 LGHNA, CDR2 YNFKEQ. V lost 2 bases, J lost 14 bases, and 21 bases lay in between. There are 15 residues in the CDR3.

The chain recombines TRBV29-1 with TRBJ2-3; weak D call: TRBD1 (5 bases). Germline CDR1 is SQVTM and CDR2 is ANQGSEA. V dropped 6 bases and J dropped 2 bases, with 15 bases sitting between them. The CDR3 is 14 residues long. The DNA of the CDR3 is TGCAGCGTAAGACAGTCTACTACCACAGATACGCAGTATTTT. This codes for CSVRQSTTTDTQYF.

CDR3 bases: TGTGCCAGCAGTTACTCGGGCCAGGGCGAAATATGGGAGCAGTACGTC. Amino acids: CASSYSGQGEIWEQYV. This chain connects TRBV6-5 to TRBJ2-7; TRBD1 might be the D (5 bases). The CDR3 extends over 16 amino acids. Germline-derived CDR1 and CDR2 are MNHEY and SVGAGI. V lost 0 bases and J lost 7, with 19 bases in between.

This clone was picked up a small number of times. The gene calls are TRBV24-1 and TRBJ1-3, with 9 bases identical to TRBD1. Germline CDR1 and CDR2: KGHDR and SFDVKD. After removal of 4 bases from V and 2 bases from J, the junction contained 8 bases not matched to a gene. The CDR3 totals 17 residues. In DNA, the CDR3 is TGTGCCACCAGTGACGGGGGACAGGGTCCGGCTGGAAACACCATATATTTT. Translation gives CATSDGGQGPAGNTIYF.

The J gene is TRBJ1-1, the V gene TRBV6-1; 8 nucleotides agree with TRBD1. This CDR3 has 17 residues. CDR1 and CDR2 from the germline V gene are MNHNS and SASEGT. Trimming cost V 4 bases and J 1 base; bases outside gene matches: 11. The CDR3 sequence is CASSAYGGQGGNTEAFF. The CDR3, as DNA: TGTGCCAGCAGTGCCTACGGAGGACAGGGAGGGAACACTGAAGCTTTCTTT.

The rearrangement links TRBV4-1 to TRBJ1-2, with no clear D. The germline V and J ends were trimmed by 0 bases and 2 bases, with 7 bases remaining between them. From germline, CDR1 is MGHRA and CDR2 YSYEKL. The CDR3 covers 14 residues. The CDR3 nucleotides read TGCGCCAGCAGCCAAGACGAGAACAACTATGGCTACACCTTC. Protein sequence: CASSQDENNYGYTF.

J is TRBJ1-1 and V is TRBV3-1 (or the pseudogene TRBV3-2), with D perhaps matching TRBD1 (5 bases). This CDR3 region has 14 residues. Per the germline V gene, CDR1 is LGHDT and CDR2 is YNNKEL (reference sequence). The V end was cut by 0 bases, the J end by 11 bases, with 16 bases between. In nucleotides, the CDR3 is TGTGCCAGCAGCCAAGAATCAGGGCGACGAGCCGCTTTCTTT. The encoded protein is CASSQESGRRAAFF.

The chain couples TRBV2 to TRBJ1-5; D unclear. The ends were cut back, 4 bases at V and 5 bases at J, with 9 bases in the middle. The CDR3 is 13 amino acids. The germline V gene has CDR1 SNHLY and CDR2 FYNNEI. Here the CDR3 DNA reads TGTGCCAGCAGTGCACAGTTGGATCAGCCCCAGCATTTT. Translation: CASSAQLDQPQHF.

This clone was counted once. The V gene is TRBV6-1, the J gene TRBJ1-4; 7 bases are shared with TRBD1. The germline gives CDR1 MNHNS, CDR2 SASEGT. The CDR3 contains 15 residues. Trimming cost V 0 bases and J 6 bases; bases outside gene matches: 4. The CDR3: CASSEAPGGHEKLFF. As DNA, the CDR3 is TGTGCCAGCAGTGAAGCCCCAGGGGGACATGAAAAACTGTTTTTT.

This rearrangement joins TRBV5-1 to TRBJ2-2, with 10 positions matching TRBD1. Germline-derived CDR1 and CDR2 are SGHRS and YFSETQ. This CDR3 is 16 amino acids long. The ends lost 4 bases at V and 1 base at J; junction bases unmatched: 4. In nucleotides, the CDR3 is TGCGCCAGCAGCACCGGACAGGGGGAGAACACCGGGGAGCTGTTTTTT. This encodes CASSTGQGENTGELFF. The full variable domain, its missing parts supplied by reference TRBV5-1 and TRBJ2-2, is KAGVTQTPRYLIKTRGQQVTLSCSPISGHRSVSWYQQTPGQGLQFLFEYFSETQRNKGNFPGRFSGRQFSNSRSEMNVSTLELGDSALYLCASSTGQGENTGELFFGEGSRLTVL.

The V call is TRBV9, the J call TRBJ2-3; TRBD1 might be the D (5 bases). Germline loops: CDR1 SGDLS, CDR2 YYNGEE. V was cut by 0 bases and J by 5 bases, with 7 bases left in between. This CDR3 region has 13 residues. The CDR3 loop is CASSVGGKDTQYF. CDR3 DNA sequence: TGTGCCAGCAGCGTAGGGGGCAAAGATACGCAGTATTTT. The full variable domain, in which reference TRBV9 and TRBJ2-3 provide the parts outside the CDR3, is DSGVTQTPKHLITATGQRVTLRCSPRSGDLSVYWYQQSLDQGLQFLIQYYNGEERAKGNILERFSAQQFPDLHSELNLSSLELGDSALYFCASSVGGKDTQYFGPGTRLTVL.

The V and J genes are TRBV9 and TRBJ2-2, with D uncertain. Germline V gene sequence: CDR1 SGDLS, CDR2 YYNGEE. The CDR3 sequence is 13 residues long. V was shortened by 5 bases and J by 6 bases, with 11 bases between the two germline ends. The CDR3 nucleotides are TGTGCCAGCAGGTACCGAGGATCCGGGGAGCTGTTTTTT. It encodes CASRYRGSGELFF.

This clone was picked up a small number of times. The genes are TRBV2 and TRBJ1-6; TRBD1 matches at 8 bases. Per the germline V gene, CDR1 is SNHLY and CDR2 is FYNNEI. The CDR3 extends over 14 amino acids. V trimming: 6 bases; J trimming: 11 bases; junction bases outside the gene matches: 9. This CDR3 is CASSRGQGRAPLHF. Here the CDR3 DNA reads TGTGCCAGCAGCAGGGGGCAGGGGCGGGCACCCCTCCACTTT.

This sequence joins TRBV10-3 and TRBJ2-3; 8 positions agree with TRBD1. The trim removed 10 bases at V and 8 bases at J, leaving 11 bases unmatched. The germline gives CDR1 ENHRY, CDR2 SYGVKD. CDR3 length: 13 amino acids. The CDR3 protein is CATTQGAERTQYF. Written as DNA, the CDR3 is TGTGCCACCACTCAGGGGGCTGAGCGTACGCAGTATTTT.

The genes are TRBV4-1 and TRBJ1-1; D is unclear. CDR1 MGHRA and CDR2 YSYEKL come from the germline V gene. The CDR3 contains 10 residues. Trimming shortened V by 5 bases and J by 6 bases, and 4 bases separated the two germline ends. CDR3 residues: CASSYPEAFF. The CDR3 DNA follows: TGCGCCAGCAGCTATCCTGAAGCTTTCTTT.

V and J are TRBV11-2 and TRBJ2-4; 12 positions match TRBD1. The CDR3 length is 17 residues. V shed 2 bases, J shed 7 bases, and the junction held 9 bases outside the gene matches. Germline CDR1 and CDR2: SGHAT and FQNNGV. CDR3 amino acids: CASSLQRGQGARNIQYF. The CDR3 DNA sequence: TGTGCCAGCAGCTTACAACGGGGACAGGGGGCCCGTAACATTCAGTACTTC.

The chain recombines TRBV27 with TRBJ2-5; 10 bases match TRBD2. Germline V gives CDR1 MNHEY, CDR2 SMNVEV (reference sequence). J gave up 5 bases and V 2 bases, and 5 bases lay outside the gene matches. The CDR3 has 15 residues. CDR3 in amino acids: CASSLRAGGFETQYF. For the CDR3, the DNA is TGTGCCAGCAGTTTAAGAGCGGGGGGGTTTGAGACCCAGTACTTC.

The chain joins TRBV29-1 to TRBJ1-5, with TRBD1 matching 7 bases. V lost 7 bases, J lost 1 base, and 4 bases stayed unmatched. Germline CDR1 reads SQVTM; CDR2 reads ANQGSEA. The CDR3 runs 13 residues. DNA of the CDR3: TGCAGCGCCCTACAGGGGAGCAATCAGCCCCAGCATTTT. The encoded protein is CSALQGSNQPQHF. The full variable domain, its missing parts supplied by reference TRBV29-1 and TRBJ1-5, is SAVISQKPSRDICQRGTSLTIQCQVDSQVTMMFWYRQQPGQSLTLIATANQGSEATYESGFVIDKFPISRPNLTFSTLTVSNMSPEDSSIYLCSALQGSNQPQHFGDGTRLSIL.

The chain links TRBV19 to TRBJ1-1, with TRBD1 matching 11 bases. CDR1 is LNHDA and CDR2 is SQIVND in the germline V gene (reference sequence). With 4 bases clipped from V and 4 bases from J, the junction kept 11 bases outside the gene matches. The CDR3 runs 17 residues. The CDR3 here is CASSTVGQGAGGTEAFF. CDR3 DNA: TGTGCCAGTAGTACGGTCGGACAGGGGGCCGGGGGCACTGAAGCTTTCTTT.

This clone was picked up a small number of times. The chain uses TRBV5-1 and TRBJ1-2; no clear D gene. V was clipped by 1 base and J by 6 bases, with 13 bases between them. Germline values: CDR1 SGHRS, CDR2 YFSETQ. This CDR3 contains 14 residues. The CDR3 reads CASSLTTLRDGYTF. The CDR3 nucleotides read TGCGCCAGCAGCTTGACCACCCTCCGGGATGGCTACACCTTC.